This note documents a single T cell receptor (beta chain) sequence. This clone was seen a few times. This receptor's antigen is unknown. No quality values exist for individual bases; no much larger clone is one base distant. The germline V gene provides CDR1 SGHTA and CDR2 FQGNSA. The CDR3 runs 15 amino acids, cysteine and phenylalanine included. The CDR3 DNA has 45 bases and is translated from base 1. Relative to germline, V is missing 5 bases and J is missing 2 bases, with 7 bases of the junction outside any gene match. The cohort was made up of approximately 700 healthy bone marrow donors. At the time of sampling, all cohort members were nominally healthy, though unrecorded immune exposures were likely present. The donor tested CMV seropositive and was one of the 289 seropositive cohort members. Every donor gave a peripheral blood sample, and the peripheral blood mononuclear cells from that sample were used for TCR beta sequencing. The Qiagen DNeasy Blood Extraction Kit was used to extract genomic DNA from the blood cell samples.

Preparation of the library involved the immunoSEQ multiplex PCR assay. A mixture of 60 forward primers for TCR Vbeta segments and 13 reverse primers for TCR Jbeta segments was used in the multiplex PCR. A multiplex PCR assay on genomic DNA amplified the CDR3 region of rearranged TCR beta genes. On the Illumina HiSeq System, the amplified TCR beta libraries were sequenced as 87-base-pair reads. The authors' pipeline ran thus. A later analysis tallied tens of millions of unique TCR beta chains across the 600 to 700 repertoires, and some 10 million of those chains were shared by two or more donors. Raw reads were error-corrected and collapsed into unique sequences by a nearest-neighbor algorithm in which closely related sequences were merged to remove PCR and sequencing errors. To assign V, D and J gene segments, CDR3 sequences were aligned to IMGT reference sequences. For a sequence to be retained, a match of at least six nucleotides was required to both a V gene segment and a J gene segment. A rearrangement was called productive if the CDR3 had no stop codons and remained in frame with V and J, and every other rearrangement was called non-productive. CDR3 was defined according to IMGT convention as the region running from the second conserved V-encoded cysteine to the conserved J-encoded phenylalanine. The earlier analysis of 587 of the donors excluded any sequence lacking an unambiguous match to a single V gene segment. An earlier analysis of several hundred of the donors called V segments functional above 56.7% productive rearrangements and segregating when the between-donor standard deviation exceeded 5%. To diagnose cytomegalovirus status from the catalog of TCR beta chain sequences, a statistical classification framework was built. In a later analysis, TCR nucleotide sequences were compared against IMGT/GENE-DB human TR gene sequences so that V and J genes could be assigned. Using the TCRdist pipeline, a later analysis assigned CDR3 sequences along with most-parsimonious VDJ recombination scenarios. A later analysis defined each TCR beta chain by its CDR3 amino acid sequence plus V-gene family, and excluded reads lacking a unique V-gene family. As a way to deal with suspected cross-contamination and a sequencing artifact, a later analysis dropped 640 or so nucleotide sequences that were highly shared and had low generation probability. In a later analysis, a clonal expansion index was calculated for each public chain from normalized within-repertoire ranks of inferred template counts. Generation probabilities in a later analysis came from a VDJ recombination model fitted to out-of-frame rearrangements, and those results were checked against IGoR. In a later analysis, TCR-TCR, TCR-HLA and TCR-CMV co-occurrence was scored with hypergeometric tests, and a repertoire-size bias correction was applied to TCR pairs. To estimate false discovery rates, a later analysis permuted the HLA or CMV assignments 20 times. A later analysis grouped co-occurring TCRs with DBSCAN, adding TCRdist sequence similarity when clustering within HLA-allele-positive subsets. For co-occurrence clustering, repertoires with fewer than 30,000 or more than 120,000 public chains were excluded, along with roughly 5 repertoires with anomalous nucleotide sharing. TCRdb holds this immuneACCESS table with in-frame rearrangements only. Some clones are missing; in checked studies, unresolved V genes explain under half, and the rest has no known cause. V and J calls plus clone size are reproduced from that table; the DNA served to infer D and trimming. Across this sample there are over 130,000 clones, with 75% to 85% seen only once. In total, the top ten clones hold about 5.9% of the sample.

The data stem from a study of cytomegalovirus exposure and HLA in healthy donors (dated by TCRdb to the late 2010s). Study-level background: In an earlier analysis of 587 of the donors, 250 to 300 Gb of sequence data and 95 million to 130 million unique TCR beta sequences from about 180 million T cells were reported. In addition to the first cohort of 666 subjects, a separate validation cohort of 100 to 150 different subjects was used. On average, over 200,000 unique TCR beta nucleotide sequences were sequenced per donor among some 430 genotyped donors of the cohort, with roughly 18% of those sequences being non-productive. High-throughput TCR immunosequencing, statistical association of individual TCRs with disease status, and machine learning were combined to predict cytomegalovirus infection status. A later genetic analysis used genome-wide SNP genotypes for about 55% of the 666 donors, treating that subset as a discovery cohort. Typing coverage varied by locus: 629-630 donors for A, B, C, DRB1 and DQB1; 522 for DQA1; 600 to 610 for DPA1; more than 450 for DPB1. Both class I and class II loci were covered by HLA typing, at four-digit resolution. Rather than drawing on any new phenotypic data, the later analysis identified candidate immune exposures from TCR beta sequences and the way those sequences occurred across donors. Every repertoire in the discovery cohort had been generated on one and the same sequencing platform. Of the approximately 400 genotyped donors, approximately 82% fell in the genetic ancestry cluster associated with self-reported Caucasian donors. Roughly 300 gigabases of sequencing data and approximately 93 million unique TCR sequences were included in an early release covering 550 to 650 HLA-typed donors. The aim of the study was to test whether cataloging public T cell receptors could identify signatures of past pathogen exposure. Donor age, sex, ethnicity and CMV serostatus were collected together with the repertoire data. In a later analysis, previously published TCR beta repertoires from 550 to 700 donors were re-analyzed and high-resolution HLA genotyping was added so that TCR occurrence patterns could be studied. Using immunosequencing, the study profiled T cell repertoires from about 620 subjects and related those repertoires to cytomegalovirus serostatus. An earlier analysis of approximately 500 of the donors applied high-throughput TCR beta sequencing to assess whether each TCR beta V gene segment acted as functional or pseudogenic. A few DR-DQ haplotypes were treated as single units for association and clustering because of strong linkage in the cohort. What the study reported, not specific to this receptor: In the study, some 160 TCR beta chains were listed as associated with cytomegalovirus. The cohort was sequenced for TCR beta chains only, and without alpha or paired-chain data the features that could be detected were limited. HLA typing was unavailable for some donors at each locus, so association tests used only the typed subset. An association between a missense DCLRE1C variant and V-gene and J-gene trimming of TCR beta chains was found in a later genetic analysis and replicated in an independent cohort. Cytomegalovirus status was reported to be diagnosed by the classifier with high specificity and sensitivity in both the original and validation cohorts. Assigning TCR associations to individual alleles was difficult when HLA alleles, especially DR and DQ, strongly co-occurred. Sequencing depth was assumed to be roughly uniform across donors in the presence/absence analyses, though that assumption may not hold. Most TCR sequences were seen in very few donors, while some public TCRs were found in many individuals. A few of the identified cytomegalovirus-associated TCR beta chains were confirmed in vitro to be specific for cytomegalovirus antigens. According to a later analysis, most CMV-associated TCR beta chains appeared to be HLA-restricted, and the HLA associations seemed to be driven largely by CMV exposure. Because counts were too low, seventeen rarely observed V segments, including chromosome 9 orphons, were excluded from the earlier analysis of several hundred of the donors. An earlier analysis of approximately 590 of the donors showed that most TCR beta V segments appeared in productive rearrangements either about 87% or about 30% of the time, which broadly matched IMGT annotations. A cluster of highly shared sequence variants was judged likely to be a technical artifact of the sequencing pipeline. Because the 87-base-pair reads could not distinguish some IMGT-functional V segments, including TRBV6-2 and TRBV6-3, those segments were excluded. Specific HLA alleles were associated with 15,000 to 20,000 TCR beta sequences at a false discovery rate of 0.05 in a later analysis. According to a later genetic analysis, donors in an Asian-associated ancestry cluster had fewer N-insertions in productive TCRs than the approximately 710-donor mean. A further reported finding was that TCR beta sequences accurately predicted the HLA-A and HLA-B alleles for most subjects in the first cohort. For the cohort, immune exposure information was limited to CMV serostatus. In a later analysis, HLA-associated TCR beta chains were found to be more clonally expanded and to have lower generation probabilities than equally common non-associated chains. Correlated functional status among segregating V segments might reflect linkage disequilibrium, but an unknown experimental factor could not be ruled out. In a later analysis, TCR association rates were found to vary across HLA loci, with the most associated TCRs seen for DRB1 alleles and the fewest for HLA-C alleles. The authors suggested that the approach could potentially be generalized to other disease states and immunological phenotypes. In a later analysis, several top co-occurrence clusters were reported to appear linked to parvovirus B19, influenza, CMV and Epstein-Barr virus.

The receptor's source is a man aged 45-60 years in good health and CMV-seropositive. The sample consisted of PBMCs. The V and J genes are TRBV7-2 and TRBJ2-7, and TRBD1 matches 9 of the central bases. CDR3 loop: CASSEGTGLTYEQYF. The DNA sequence follows: TGTGCCAGCAGCGAGGGGACAGGGCTCACCTACGAGCAGTACTTC.